This paragraph reports one T cell receptor beta chain. The data belong to a study of blood T cell repertoires in COVID-19. Study in general: Acute and convalescent COVID-19 specimens originated in the United States, Italy and Spain. From T cells, B-cell-depleted T cells, or PBMCs came the material, which was cDNA or gDNA.

This CDR3 is built from 14 residues. Germline V gene lookup returns CDR1 MGHRA and CDR2 YSYEKL. The V end was cut by 3 bases, the J end by 4 bases, with 12 bases between. As originally analysed: Estimation of nucleated cell counts was performed using reference gene primer amplification. Profiling relied on immunoSEQ multiplex PCR, and the TCRdb table lists in-frame clones only, not all of them. The D gene and trimming were derived from the DNA, and the V and J assignments and clone size from that table. The sample records 250,000 to 300,000 clones, 89% being singletons. Sequencing was performed on peripheral blood. The sequence came from a woman aged 60-75 years with acute or convalescent COVID-19. The chain links TRBV4-1 to TRBJ1-2; possible D gene TRBD1, 5 bases. The CDR3 region has the DNA TGCGCCAGCAGCCACGGCAGGGAGGTCTATGGCTACACCTTC. Residues: CASSHGREVYGYTF.